The TCR beta chain under discussion was sequenced for a study of blood T cell repertoires in COVID-19. The wider study: Acute and convalescent COVID-19 specimens originated in the United States, Italy and Spain. From T cells, B-cell-depleted T cells, or PBMCs came the material, which was cDNA or gDNA.

Sequenced by immunoSEQ multiplex PCR; TCRdb stores in-frame clones only, minus some. This sample yields over 70,000 clones, of which 80% are seen a single time; approximately 10% belongs to the top ten. V lost 5 bases to trimming and J lost 4 bases, with 15 bases between them. CDR1 is SGHTA and CDR2 is FQGNSA in the germline V gene. The CDR3 sequence is 15 residues long. The V and J genes are TRBV7-2 and TRBJ1-5; no reliable D call. This receptor was identified in a woman between 65 and 79 years old with acute or convalescent COVID-19. Sequencing was performed on peripheral blood. The CDR3 coding sequence is TGTGCCAGCAGCCCACGGTGGTCCCCGAATCAGCCCCAGCATTTT. Its protein is CASSPRWSPNQPQHF.